A single sample gave rise to the 27 T cell receptor beta chains below, sequenced in a study of vaccination and CD4 T cells after COVID-19. No cognate antigen is known for these TCRs. With the Oncomine TCR Beta short-read assay, DNA from cultured CD4+ T cells was sequenced. Each CDR3 protein is one row after TCRdb ran MiXCR on the PCR reads. The data show more than 12,000 distinct CDR3 sequences, 78% seen once. Specified treatment: roughly 10-day PBMC culture with coronavirus spike peptide pools or control peptides (ViraFEST assay). The sequences come from CD4+ T cells from blood, cultured in vitro, collected after SARS-CoV-2 vaccination. Source of these receptors: a human donor who received a COVID-19 vaccine.

This chain connects TRBV25-1 to TRBJ1-2, with D perhaps TRBD1 (5 bases). Germline CDR1 is MGHDK and CDR2 is SYGVNS. V dropped 5 bases and J dropped 1 base, with 11 bases sitting between them. The CDR3 runs to 14 residues. The CDR3 reads CASSRGRVNYGYTF. DNA of the CDR3: TGTGCCAGCAGTAGGGGCAGGGTTAACTATGGCTACACCTTC.

The chain combines TRBV5-8 with TRBJ1-6; 8 nucleotides match TRBD1. The germline V gene has CDR1 SGHTS and CDR2 YDEGEE. V trimming: 4 bases; J trimming: 7 bases; junction bases outside the gene matches: 7. The CDR3 extends over 15 amino acids. The CDR3 DNA reads TGTGCCAGCAGCCGCGGACAGGGCAACAATTCACCCCTCCACTTT. It encodes CASSRGQGNNSPLHF.

In this sample, this clonotype turned up a few times. The V and J genes are TRBV11-1 and TRBJ1-5; 7 bases are shared with TRBD1. With V trimmed by 3 bases and J by 4 bases, 9 bases remained unmatched. The V gene's germline CDR1 is SGHAT and CDR2 FQDESV (reference sequence). There are 16 residues in the CDR3. The CDR3 bases are TGTGCCAGCAGCTTGGGATCCGACAGGGTAAATCAGCCCCAGCATTTT. Translating it yields CASSLGSDRVNQPQHF.

This chain joins TRBV12-3 or TRBV12-4 and TRBJ1-2; perhaps TRBD1 as D (5 bases). This CDR3 is 14 amino acids long. Between the trimmed V and J ends, which lost 5 bases and 7 bases, there was a span of 17 bases. The CDR3 loop is CASSGSTAIGGYTF. DNA of the CDR3: TGTGCCAGCAGTGGTTCGACAGCAATCGGTGGCTACACCTTC.

V is TRBV27 and J is TRBJ1-2, with 7 nucleotides matching TRBD1. The CDR3 has 16 amino acids. Looked up from germline, CDR1 is MNHEY and CDR2 is SMNVEV (reference sequence). V shed 4 bases, J shed 4 bases, and the junction held 12 bases outside the gene matches. The CDR3 sequence is CASSYGAGGSGYGYTF. DNA of the CDR3: TGTGCCAGCAGTTACGGGGCAGGGGGTTCTGGCTATGGCTACACCTTC.

CDR3 sequence: CAWSAGGGGLSTDTQYF. The CDR3 DNA reads TGTGCCTGGAGTGCGGGCGGCGGGGGGTTGAGCACAGATACGCAGTATTTT. The chain is built from TRBV30 and TRBJ2-3, with 8 nucleotides matching TRBD2. Trimming removed 1 base from V and 0 bases from J; junction bases left unmatched: 9. The length of the CDR3 is 17 residues. Germline V gives CDR1 GTSNPN, CDR2 SVGIG (reference sequence). The whole variable domain, filled in from reference TRBV30 and TRBJ2-3, reads SQTIHQWPATLVQPVGSPLSLECTVEGTSNPNLYWYRQAAGRGLQLLFYSVGIGQISSEVPQNLSASRPQDRQFILSSKKLLLSDSGFYLCAWSAGGGGLSTDTQYFGPGTRLTVL.

The chain has TRBV30 and TRBJ1-1, with TRBD1 as a possible D gene (6 bases). CDR1 is GTSNPN, CDR2 SVGIG, per germline (reference sequence). The ends were cut back, 4 bases at V and 5 bases at J, with 11 bases in the middle. The CDR3 is made up of 12 amino acids. CDR3: CAWTQGWTEAFF. CDR3 in DNA: TGTGCCTGGACTCAGGGGTGGACTGAAGCTTTCTTT.

In this sample, this clonotype turned up a few times. J is TRBJ2-5 and V is TRBV11-1, with D perhaps matching TRBD2 (5 bases). CDR3 length: 15 amino acids. V was clipped by 3 bases and J by 1 base, with 12 bases between them. The germline gives CDR1 SGHAT, CDR2 FQDESV (reference sequence). The CDR3 region has the DNA TGTGCCAGCAGCTTGAAGGCGGGTGCCCAAGAGACCCAGTACTTC. This sequence encodes CASSLKAGAQETQYF.

The CDR3, as DNA: TGTGCCAGCAGCCCCGGGGCTAACTATGGCTACACCTTC. It codes for CASSPGANYGYTF. J is TRBJ1-2 and V is TRBV2, with D hard to call. Trimming shortened V by 6 bases and J by 0 bases, and 8 bases separated the two germline ends. Germline values: CDR1 SNHLY, CDR2 FYNNEI. There are 13 residues in the CDR3.

The chain uses TRBV11-2 and TRBJ2-5; no clear D gene. The V and J ends lost 2 bases and 3 bases respectively, with 7 bases between them. The germline V gene encodes CDR1 SGHAT and CDR2 FQNNGV. This CDR3 contains 13 residues. The DNA for the CDR3 is TGTGCCAGCAGCTTAACAGAGGAAGAGACCCAGTACTTC. This sequence encodes CASSLTEEETQYF. The full variable domain, rest sourced from reference TRBV11-2 and TRBJ2-5, is EAGVAQSPRYKIIEKRQSVAFWCNPISGHATLYWYQQILGQGPKLLIQFQNNGVVDDSQLPKDRFSAERLKGVDSTLKIQPAKLEDSAVYLCASSLTEEETQYFGPGTRLLVL.

J is TRBJ1-2 and V is TRBV29-1; 8 positions match TRBD1. CDR1 SQVTM and CDR2 ANQGSEA come from the germline V gene. The CDR3 is made up of 12 amino acids. V trimming: 5 bases; J trimming: 2 bases; junction bases outside the gene matches: 1. In DNA form, the CDR3 reads TGCAGCGTTCGACAGGGGAACTATGGCTACACCTTC. Translated: CSVRQGNYGYTF.

This clonotype occurred a few times. The chain joins TRBV20-1 to TRBJ2-1, with D perhaps being TRBD1 or TRBD2 (5 bases each). Germline values: CDR1 DFQATT, CDR2 SNEGSKA (reference sequence). This CDR3 region has 16 residues. V was shortened by 0 bases and J by 9 bases, with 21 bases between the two germline ends. The CDR3 reads CSARDGSVAGAAEQFF. CDR3 nucleotide sequence: TGCAGTGCTAGAGATGGTTCCGTGGCCGGGGCCGCTGAGCAGTTCTTC.

This clonotype has just a few counts. The CDR3: CASSGGLRGGVYNEQFF. Written as DNA, the CDR3 is TGTGCCAGCAGTGGGGGCCTGCGGGGGGGAGTCTACAATGAGCAGTTCTTC. The chain is built from TRBV2 and TRBJ2-1, with TRBD2 matching 9 bases. CDR3 length: 17 residues. V dropped 4 bases and J dropped 3; count of bases not matched to a gene: 10. CDR1 and CDR2 (germline): SNHLY, FYNNEI.

This chain links TRBV11-2 with TRBJ1-2; the D is unclear. The V end lost 3 bases, the J end lost 3 bases, and 11 bases lay between the germline ends. CDR1 is SGHAT, CDR2 FQNNGV, per germline. There are 14 residues in the CDR3. As DNA, the CDR3 is TGTGCCAGCAGCTTCGGACGCTCCGACTATGGCTACACCTTC. This sequence encodes CASSFGRSDYGYTF. The variable domain in full, with the rest retrieved from reference TRBV11-2 and TRBJ1-2, is EAGVAQSPRYKIIEKRQSVAFWCNPISGHATLYWYQQILGQGPKLLIQFQNNGVVDDSQLPKDRFSAERLKGVDSTLKIQPAKLEDSAVYLCASSFGRSDYGYTFGSGTRLTVV.

The J gene is TRBJ1-2, the V gene TRBV27, with D hard to call. With 2 bases removed from V and 8 bases from J, the gap between germline ends came to 12 bases. Germline lookup yields CDR1 MNHEY and CDR2 SMNVEV (reference sequence). This CDR3 spans 13 amino acids. The chain's CDR3 is CASSLSPLRGYTF. The CDR3 region has the DNA TGTGCCAGCAGTTTAAGCCCCCTTCGGGGCTACACCTTC.

This chain uses TRBV20-1 with TRBJ2-7; 9 positions match TRBD1. CDR3 length: 12 residues. V was clipped by 7 bases and J by 0 bases; unmatched bases: 1. Germline assignment: CDR1 DFQATT and CDR2 SNEGSKA (reference sequence). CDR3 amino acids: CSGDRDSYEQYF. CDR3 in DNA: TGCAGTGGGGACAGGGACTCCTACGAGCAGTACTTC.

The genes are TRBV10-1 and TRBJ2-5, with TRBD2 matching 13 bases. There are 14 residues in the CDR3. Germline trimming cut 6 bases from V and 4 bases from J; bases unmatched to any gene: 2. CDR1 and CDR2 (germline): WNHNN, SYGVQD (reference sequence). Written as DNA, the CDR3 is TGCGCCAGCAGCGGACTAGCGGGGGTAGAGACCCAGTACTTC. Protein sequence: CASSGLAGVETQYF.

This clonotype was detected once. The chain recombines TRBV2 with TRBJ1-1; 7 bases fit TRBD1. CDR3 length: 15 amino acids. CDR1 and CDR2 from the germline V gene are SNHLY and FYNNEI. V was pared by 5 bases and J by 1 base, with 7 bases of the junction left unmatched. The chain's CDR3 is CASSLHRGRNTEAFF. The CDR3, as DNA: TGTGCCAGCAGTTTACACAGGGGCCGGAACACTGAAGCTTTCTTT.

The rearrangement uses TRBV24-1 and TRBJ1-5; D gene uncertain. The V end lost 4 bases, the J end lost 7 bases, and 10 bases lay between the germline ends. Germline-derived CDR1 and CDR2 are KGHDR and SFDVKD. The CDR3 consists of 13 residues. CDR3 residues: CATSEGSFQPQHF. CDR3 DNA: TGTGCCACCAGTGAGGGTTCCTTCCAGCCCCAGCATTTT.

V is TRBV20-1 and J is TRBJ2-3; possibly TRBD1 for D (5 bases). The germline V gene has CDR1 DFQATT and CDR2 SNEGSKA (reference sequence). The CDR3 is 12 residues long. CDR3 DNA: TGCAGCGTCATGGGGTGGGGCGATACGCAGTATTTT. Translating gives CSVMGWGDTQYF.

This chain joins TRBV2 and TRBJ1-6; D unresolved. Germline lookup yields CDR1 SNHLY and CDR2 FYNNEI. This CDR3 region has 11 residues. V lost 2 bases, J lost 9 bases, and 2 bases lay in between. The CDR3 DNA follows: TGTGCCAGCAGTGAACCTTCACCCCTCCACTTT. Translating gives CASSEPSPLHF.

The gene calls are TRBV12-3 or TRBV12-4 and TRBJ1-3; perhaps TRBD1 as D (6 bases). Trimming removed 5 bases from V and 4 bases from J, with 9 bases in between. The CDR3 length is 13 residues. CDR3 DNA: TGTGCCAGCAGTACAGGGACGGGAAACACCATATATTTT. Amino acid sequence: CASSTGTGNTIYF.

The chain uses TRBV10-3 and TRBJ1-6; D possibly corresponds to TRBD1 (6 bases). CDR3 length: 15 residues. CDR1 ENHRY and CDR2 SYGVKD come from the germline V gene. V lost 6 bases to trimming and J lost 5 bases, with 14 bases between them. The CDR3 here is CAIRNDRPDNSPLHF. The CDR3 DNA reads TGTGCCATCAGAAACGACAGGCCGGATAATTCACCCCTCCACTTT.

The rearrangement links TRBV10-1 to TRBJ2-1, with 8 positions matching TRBD2. The CDR3 contains 16 residues. Trimming removed 0 bases from V and 5 bases from J; junction bases left unmatched: 6. Germline V gene data show CDR1 as WNHNN and CDR2 as SYGVQD (reference sequence). The CDR3 nucleotides are TGCGCCAGCAGTGAGTCCTCCGGGACTAGGAACAATGAGCAGTTCTTC. It encodes CASSESSGTRNNEQFF.

The chain combines TRBV10-3 with TRBJ2-3, with unresolved D. Between the trimmed V and J ends, which lost 4 bases and 5 bases, there was a span of 4 bases. Germline assignment: CDR1 ENHRY and CDR2 SYGVKD. This CDR3 spans 11 amino acids. This CDR3 reads CAISVGDTQYF. DNA of the CDR3: TGTGCCATCAGTGTAGGAGATACGCAGTATTTT.

By share of the sample, this clonotype is medium-sized. Relative to the germline gene, one junction end is altered; a read error may explain this. The genes are TRBV6-5 and TRBJ1-6; D not certain. The CDR3 runs to 15 residues. The germline V gene has CDR1 MNHEY and CDR2 SVGAGI. The CDR3 spells CASSYSYEGDSPLHF. CDR3 nucleotides: TGTGCCAGCAGCTACTCTTACGAGGGAGACTCACCCCTCCACTTT.

This clonotype was counted a single time. This chain joins TRBV7-2 and TRBJ2-1, with D unresolved. The V gene's germline CDR1 is SGHTA and CDR2 FQGNSA. V was clipped by 0 bases and J by 9 bases, with 6 bases between them. CDR3 length: 12 amino acids. The CDR3 region is CASSLAVPEQFF. The CDR3 DNA reads as TGTGCCAGCAGCTTAGCGGTTCCTGAGCAGTTCTTC. The variable domain in full, completed from reference TRBV7-2 and TRBJ2-1, reads GAGVSQSPSNKVTEKGKDVELRCDPISGHTALYWYRQSLGQGLEFLIYFQGNSAPDKSGLPSDRFSAERTGGSVSTLTIQRTQQEDSAVYLCASSLAVPEQFFGPGTRLTVL.